This T cell receptor beta chain was recorded in a study of identical twins. TCRdb re-derived calls from the 5' RACE reads in MiXCR, one entry per CDR3 protein. The sample records nearly 900,000 distinct CDR3 sequences, around an eighth being singletons. Between the trimmed V and J ends, which lost 2 bases and 6 bases, there was a span of 15 bases. The CDR3 contains 15 residues. Per the germline V gene, CDR1 is SGHTA and CDR2 is FQGTGA. Separately, the same data were catalogued under a study of yellow fever vaccine responses in identical twins.

The receptor was isolated from a woman under 30 in good health. The J gene is TRBJ2-3, the V gene TRBV7-3, with D tentatively TRBD1 (5 bases). The source material was PBMCs. This CDR3 is CASSLELIRGDTQYF. Here the CDR3 DNA reads TGTGCCAGCAGCTTAGAGCTTATAAGGGGCGATACGCAGTATTTT.